The 23 T cell receptor beta chains presented below share a single source sample, sequenced in a study of cytomegalovirus exposure and HLA in healthy donors. Use of 60 Vbeta and 13 Jbeta primers characterized the PCR. Method: immunoSEQ multiplex PCR; TCRdb's copy keeps in-frame clones and lacks some. The profile covers about 190,000 clones, with about four fifths appearing a single time and approximately 5.4% taken by the ten largest. The specimen sequenced was PBMCs. The receptors derive from a woman in her 30s in good health and CMV-seropositive.

V and J are TRBV15 and TRBJ1-6; 9 bases line up with TRBD1. Trimming cost V 0 bases and J 7 bases; bases outside gene matches: 4. The CDR3 extends over 16 amino acids. The V gene's germline CDR1 is LNHNV and CDR2 YYDKDF (reference sequence). CDR3 protein: CATSRDRGQGNSPLHF. CDR3 in DNA: TGTGCCACCAGCAGAGATCGCGGACAGGGGAATTCACCCCTCCACTTT.

This rearrangement joins TRBV11-1 to TRBJ2-3; 13 bases line up with TRBD2. V gave up 4 bases and J gave up 1 base; unmatched junction bases: 8. The germline CDR1 and CDR2 sequences are SGHAT and FQDESV (reference sequence). This CDR3 region has 18 residues. CDR3 residues: CASSSLGLAGTGTDTQYF. CDR3 DNA sequence: TGTGCCAGCAGCTCGCTGGGACTAGCGGGGACGGGCACAGATACGCAGTATTTT.

This clone appeared a single time. The V and J genes are TRBV5-5 and TRBJ1-5; 10 nucleotides match TRBD1. Germline CDR1 reads SGHKS; CDR2 reads YYEKEE (reference sequence). V was clipped by 3 bases and J by 7 bases; unmatched bases: 10. The CDR3 loop spans 16 amino acids. DNA of the CDR3: TGTGCCAGCAGCTCCCTTGACAGGGGGCCGGAACAGCCCCAGCATTTT. Translated, it gives CASSSLDRGPEQPQHF.

This rearrangement joins TRBV2 to TRBJ2-3; the D is unclear. The CDR3 has 11 residues. Germline CDR1 reads SNHLY; CDR2 reads FYNNEI. The V gene lost 11 bases and the J gene lost 7 bases, with 13 bases spanning the gap. The CDR3 nucleotides read TGTGCCTCTGTGAAAACTAATACGCAGTATTTT. It encodes CASVKTNTQYF.

This CDR3 is CASSARVGEKLFF. In nucleotides, the CDR3 is TGCGCCAGCAGTGCCAGGGTGGGTGAAAAACTGTTTTTT. The rearrangement uses TRBV10-1 and TRBJ1-4, with D possibly matching TRBD1 (5 bases). The CDR3 extends over 13 amino acids. CDR1 and CDR2 (germline): WNHNN, SYGVQD (reference sequence). V lost 4 bases to trimming and J lost 7 bases, with 10 bases between them.

This chain joins TRBV6-5 and TRBJ1-2, with D possibly being TRBD1 (6 bases). Trimming removed 2 bases at V and 2 bases at J, with 15 bases between. The germline gives CDR1 MNHEY, CDR2 SVGAGI. The CDR3 contains 16 residues. The CDR3 region is CASSYTIAGENYGYTF. In nucleotides, the CDR3 is TGTGCCAGCAGTTACACGATTGCAGGGGAGAACTATGGCTACACCTTC.

The chain links TRBV5-6 to TRBJ2-1, with 9 bases lining up with TRBD1. Germline trimming cut 3 bases from V and 10 bases from J; bases unmatched to any gene: 8. The CDR3 covers 14 residues. Per the germline V gene, CDR1 is SGHDT and CDR2 is YYEEEE. CDR3 DNA sequence: TGTGCCAGCAGCTGGCCGGGACAGGGCCACGAGCAGTTCTTC. It translates to CASSWPGQGHEQFF. The entire variable domain, with the rest obtained from reference TRBV5-6 and TRBJ2-1, is as follows: DAGVTQSPTHLIKTRGQQVTLRCSPKSGHDTVSWYQQALGQGPQFIFQYYEEEERQRGNFPDRFSGHQFPNYSSELNVNALLLGDSALYLCASSWPGQGHEQFFGPGTRLTVL.

V and J are TRBV10-3 and TRBJ2-5; TRBD2 matches 14 bases. Germline V gives CDR1 ENHRY, CDR2 SYGVKD. This CDR3 region has 16 residues. V lost 4 bases to trimming and J lost 7 bases; unmatched junction nucleotides: 8. The CDR3 DNA is TGTGCCATCAGTGTGGGGACTAGCGGGAGTCTCGGGACCCAGTACTTC. It specifies CAISVGTSGSLGTQYF.

The chain carries TRBV10-3 and TRBJ2-3, with TRBD2 identical over 8 bases. In germline, CDR1 is ENHRY, CDR2 SYGVKD. This CDR3 region has 14 residues. J gave up 4 bases and V 7 bases, and 7 bases lay outside the gene matches. CDR3 nucleotide sequence: TGTGCCATCACCCCTTGGCGGGGGGCAGATACGCAGTATTTT. It is translated as CAITPWRGADTQYF.

This rearrangement joins TRBV5-1 to TRBJ2-5, with 7 bases fitting TRBD1. Unmatched junction bases numbered 5, after V lost 1 base and J lost 5 bases. In germline, CDR1 is SGHRS, CDR2 YFSETQ. The length of the CDR3 is 14 residues. The CDR3 here is CASSLKGGGETQYF. CDR3 bases: TGCGCCAGCAGCTTGAAAGGGGGCGGTGAGACCCAGTACTTC. Full variable domain (rest looked up from reference TRBV5-1 and TRBJ2-5): KAGVTQTPRYLIKTRGQQVTLSCSPISGHRSVSWYQQTPGQGLQFLFEYFSETQRNKGNFPGRFSGRQFSNSRSEMNVSTLELGDSALYLCASSLKGGGETQYFGPGTRLLVL.

The rearrangement uses TRBV27 and TRBJ1-2; D gene ambiguous. Germline V lookup: CDR1 MNHEY, CDR2 SMNVEV (reference sequence). The CDR3 contains 16 residues. V lost 3 bases and J lost 3, with 17 bases in between. The CDR3 spells CASSLMRPLSYYGYTF. The CDR3, as DNA: TGTGCCAGCAGTTTGATGAGGCCCCTTTCTTACTATGGCTACACCTTC.

The chain uses TRBV5-1 and TRBJ2-5, with a weak D call TRBD1 (6 bases). Germline CDR1 is SGHRS and CDR2 is YFSETQ. This CDR3 spans 14 amino acids. Trimming took off 4 bases at V and 3 bases at J, with 13 bases between the two ends. CDR3 DNA sequence: TGCGCCAGCAGCACCGGGACACATGAAGAGACCCAGTACTTC. This codes for CASSTGTHEETQYF.

This clone was seen only once. The chain has TRBV7-9 and TRBJ1-2, with D possibly TRBD1 on 5 matching bases. CDR1 and CDR2 from the germline V gene are SEHNR and FQNEAQ (reference sequence). Trimming left V 5 bases short and J 4 bases short, with 14 bases between. The CDR3 is 14 residues long. The CDR3 nucleotides read TGTGCCAGCAGCGGTTTGGGGGGTGTCTATGGCTACACCTTC. It specifies CASSGLGGVYGYTF.

The chain employs TRBV7-9 and TRBJ2-5; D may be TRBD2 (6 bases). Germline V gene lookup returns CDR1 SEHNR and CDR2 FQNEAQ (reference sequence). The ends were cut back, 5 bases at V and 4 bases at J, with 20 bases in the middle. This CDR3 has 16 amino acids. The CDR3 loop reads CASSPRSGGTSETQYF. The CDR3 nucleotides read TGTGCCAGCAGCCCGAGATCCGGCGGGACCTCAGAGACCCAGTACTTC. Looking up the rest from reference TRBV7-9 and TRBJ2-5 gives the full variable domain: DTGVSQNPRHKITKRGQNVTFRCDPISEHNRLYWYRQTLGQGPEFLTYFQNEAQLEKSRLLSDRFSAERPKGSFSTLEIQRTEQGDSAMYLCASSPRSGGTSETQYFGPGTRLLVL.

V gene TRBV19 combines with J gene TRBJ1-5; maybe TRBD1 (5 bases). V was pared by 3 bases and J by 3 bases, with 12 bases between. CDR3 length equals 15 residues. Germline V CDR1 and CDR2: LNHDA, SQIVND (reference sequence). In DNA form, the CDR3 reads TGTGCCAGTAGTATCTATGGGGGGGACAATCAGCCCCAGCATTTT. Residues: CASSIYGGDNQPQHF.

The chain couples TRBV5-1 to TRBJ1-6; 11 positions match TRBD1. Germline assignment: CDR1 SGHRS and CDR2 YFSETQ. The CDR3 is made up of 16 amino acids. The V segment lost 4 bases and the J segment 5 bases; nucleotides outside the gene matches: 5. The CDR3 region has the DNA TGCGCCAGCAGCCCGGGGACAGGGGGAAATAATTCACCCCTCCACTTT. This gives the protein CASSPGTGGNNSPLHF. Full variable domain (remainder filled in from reference TRBV5-1 and TRBJ1-6): KAGVTQTPRYLIKTRGQQVTLSCSPISGHRSVSWYQQTPGQGLQFLFEYFSETQRNKGNFPGRFSGRQFSNSRSEMNVSTLELGDSALYLCASSPGTGGNNSPLHFGNGTRLTVT.

This chain connects TRBV13 to TRBJ2-1, with 10 bases lining up with TRBD2. Germline V gene data show CDR1 as PRHDT and CDR2 as FYEKMQ (reference sequence). Trimming took 5 bases from V and 5 from J; bases not matched to a gene: 12. This CDR3 contains 17 residues. The CDR3 loop reads CASSQIGLAEPHNEQFF. In DNA form, the CDR3 reads TGTGCCAGCAGCCAGATAGGACTAGCGGAGCCCCACAATGAGCAGTTCTTC.

The V call is TRBV29-1, the J call TRBJ2-7; TRBD2 agrees at 7 bases. V lost 8 bases and J lost 2; bases outside the gene matches: 9. Germline assignment: CDR1 SQVTM and CDR2 ANQGSEA. This CDR3 has 13 residues. As DNA, the CDR3 is TGCAGCACCCGGGGAGGGTCCCCCTACGAGCAGTACTTC. Translating it yields CSTRGGSPYEQYF.

This clone was detected only once. The rearrangement joins TRBV10-3 to TRBJ1-1; possible D gene TRBD1, 6 bases. From germline, CDR1 is ENHRY and CDR2 SYGVKD. V lost 0 bases and J lost 3, with 17 bases in between. CDR3 length: 17 amino acids. The CDR3: CAISESRGQGPDTEAFF. The CDR3 DNA sequence: TGTGCCATCAGTGAGTCGAGAGGGCAGGGGCCGGACACTGAAGCTTTCTTT.

The CDR3, as DNA: TGTGCCAGCTCACTTTTACCACAGGGGGCTCTAGCCAAAAACATTCAGTACTTC. It yields the protein CASSLLPQGALAKNIQYF. The rearrangement links TRBV18 to TRBJ2-4, with 9 bases that match TRBD1. Losses at the gene ends were 4 bases for V and 0 bases for J; bases not matched to a gene: 10. The CDR3 has 18 residues. Looked up from germline, CDR1 is KGHSH and CDR2 is LQKENI.

The chain carries TRBV10-1 and TRBJ2-7; the D is unclear. Germline lookup yields CDR1 WNHNN and CDR2 SYGVQD (reference sequence). The CDR3 covers 13 residues. Trimming stripped 0 bases from V and 3 bases from J, with 6 bases between. The CDR3 DNA reads as TGCGCCAGCAGTGAGTCGAACATCTACGAGCAGTACTTC. It yields the protein CASSESNIYEQYF.

CDR3 region: CAAVSRGTANYGYTF. The CDR3 coding sequence is TGTGCCGCAGTGAGTAGGGGGACAGCTAACTATGGCTACACCTTC. The chain combines TRBV6-1 with TRBJ1-2, with 7 bases aligning to TRBD1. The CDR3 length is 15 residues. Germline CDR1 reads MNHNS; CDR2 reads SASEGT. Losses at the gene ends were 11 bases for V and 0 bases for J; bases not matched to a gene: 12.

The chain links TRBV6-6 to TRBJ1-6, with 7 bases matching TRBD1. CDR1 MNHNY and CDR2 SVGAGI come from the germline V gene (reference sequence). V trimming: 4 bases; J trimming: 7 bases; junction bases outside the gene matches: 4. This CDR3 comprises 14 residues. The DNA for the CDR3 is TGTGCCAGCAGTTTGGACAGGACCAATTCACCCCTCCACTTT. This gives the protein CASSLDRTNSPLHF.